This TCR beta chain was found in a study of blood T cell repertoires in COVID-19. Authors' analysis steps: Estimates of nucleated cell counts were drawn from the amplification of reference gene primers. Using immunoSEQ multiplex PCR, the repertoire was profiled, and TCRdb retains in-frame clones only, with some absent. V and J calls and clone size are those listed in that table; D and trimming were worked out from the DNA. Of 430,000 or so clones in the sample, 70% to 90% were seen once. Seattle participants joined during active infection and were tracked over time. The V gene end was trimmed by 5 bases and the J gene end by 9 bases; junction bases not matched to a gene: 10. The V gene's germline CDR1 is SGHNT and CDR2 YENEEA. CDR3 size: 15 residues. This clone has more than one count but fewer than ten.

Source material: peripheral blood. The source is a man between 18 and 29 years old with COVID-19, enrolled during active disease. The chain is built from TRBV11-3 and TRBJ1-6; 7 bases are a match to TRBD1. The CDR3 here is CASSRSQGVGSPLHF. In nucleotides, the CDR3 is TGTGCCAGCAGCCGATCTCAGGGGGTTGGTTCACCCCTCCACTTT.